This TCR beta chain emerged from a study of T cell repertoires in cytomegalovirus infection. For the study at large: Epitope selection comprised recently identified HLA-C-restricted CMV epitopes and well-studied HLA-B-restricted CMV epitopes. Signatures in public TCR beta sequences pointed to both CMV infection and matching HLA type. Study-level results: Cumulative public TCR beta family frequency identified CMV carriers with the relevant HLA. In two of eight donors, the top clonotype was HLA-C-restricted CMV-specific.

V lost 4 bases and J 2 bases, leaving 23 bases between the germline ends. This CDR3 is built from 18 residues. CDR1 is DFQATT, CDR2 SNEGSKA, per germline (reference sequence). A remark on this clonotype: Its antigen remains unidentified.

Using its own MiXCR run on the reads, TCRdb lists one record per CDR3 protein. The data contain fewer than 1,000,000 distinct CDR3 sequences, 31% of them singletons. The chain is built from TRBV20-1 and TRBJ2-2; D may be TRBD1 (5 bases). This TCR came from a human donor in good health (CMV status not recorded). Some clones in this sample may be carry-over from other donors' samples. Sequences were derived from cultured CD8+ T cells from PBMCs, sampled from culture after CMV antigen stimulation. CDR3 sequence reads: CSAKDPLGPGLNTGELFF. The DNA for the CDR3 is TGCAGTGCTAAAGATCCACTCGGGCCAGGGTTAAACACCGGGGAGCTGTTTTTT.